Shown below are 19 T cell receptor beta chains from a single sample sequenced in a study of control samples from healthy donors and cancer patients. TCRdb's copy holds only in-frame clones and misses some; the assay was immunoSEQ multiplex PCR. The sample has 150,000 to 200,000 clones, almost 90% seen once. The sequencing sample was made of blood. These receptors were obtained from a woman aged 30 to 39 in good health.

The J gene is TRBJ2-1, the V gene TRBV27; TRBD2 might be the D (6 bases). This CDR3 is built from 16 residues. Per the germline V gene, CDR1 is MNHEY and CDR2 is SMNVEV (reference sequence). Between the trimmed V and J ends, which lost 6 bases and 6 bases, there was a span of 21 bases. CDR3 nucleotide sequence: TGTGCCAGCAGCCCCAGAACTAGCTCTATAAGCAATGAGCAGTTCTTC. Translated, it gives CASSPRTSSISNEQFF.

The V gene is TRBV27, the J gene TRBJ1-2; D is unresolved. Germline assignment: CDR1 MNHEY and CDR2 SMNVEV (reference sequence). V dropped 0 bases and J dropped 2 bases, with 7 bases sitting between them. The CDR3 totals 14 residues. The CDR3 loop reads CASSLSGSNYGYTF. DNA of the CDR3: TGTGCCAGCAGTTTATCGGGGTCGAACTATGGCTACACCTTC.

The V call is TRBV5-1, the J call TRBJ2-3; 8 bases match TRBD1. The CDR3 consists of 15 residues. V was clipped by 1 base and J by 3 bases; unmatched bases: 4. CDR1 is SGHRS and CDR2 is YFSETQ in the germline V gene. In nucleotides, the CDR3 is TGCGCCAGCAGCTTGTTTGACAGGGGAACAGATACGCAGTATTTT. This codes for CASSLFDRGTDTQYF. Together with reference TRBV5-1 and TRBJ2-3, the CDR3 gives the full variable domain: KAGVTQTPRYLIKTRGQQVTLSCSPISGHRSVSWYQQTPGQGLQFLFEYFSETQRNKGNFPGRFSGRQFSNSRSEMNVSTLELGDSALYLCASSLFDRGTDTQYFGPGTRLTVL.

This clone was observed a single time. V gene TRBV6-1 combines with J gene TRBJ1-5; the D gene is possibly TRBD1 (5 bases). V lost 0 bases, J lost 3 bases, and 9 bases lay in between. CDR1 MNHNS and CDR2 SASEGT come from the germline V gene. There are 15 residues in the CDR3. The CDR3 bases are TGTGCCAGCAGTGAAGCACAGGCGTTCAATCAGCCCCAGCATTTT. Protein: CASSEAQAFNQPQHF.

This chain connects TRBV2 to TRBJ1-2; TRBD1 agrees at 11 bases. V gave up 6 bases and J gave up 5 bases; unmatched junction bases: 8. Germline CDR1 is SNHLY and CDR2 is FYNNEI. This CDR3 is built from 15 residues. In DNA, the CDR3 is TGTGCCAGCAGCCCCGGACAGGGGGCTAGGTATGGCTACACCTTC. This codes for CASSPGQGARYGYTF.

This sequence joins TRBV23-1 and TRBJ2-7; a possible D gene is TRBD2 (6 bases). TRBV23-1 is marked as an open reading frame, function uncertain. The CDR3 sequence is 17 residues long. The CDR3 loop reads CASSQSRGAPLGRELKV. The CDR3 DNA reads TGCGCCAGCAGTCAATCTAGGGGCGCTCCCCTCGGTCGGGAGTTAAAAGTC.

The J gene is TRBJ2-5, the V gene TRBV20-1, with unresolved D. Trimming pared 3 bases from V and 0 bases from J, leaving 5 bases between. Germline CDR1 reads DFQATT; CDR2 reads SNEGSKA (reference sequence). The CDR3 runs 12 residues. The CDR3 loop reads CSASSNQETQYF. As DNA, the CDR3 is TGCAGTGCTAGTTCAAACCAAGAGACCCAGTACTTC.

This rearrangement joins TRBV9 to TRBJ1-3, with a weak D call TRBD1 (6 bases). Germline lookup yields CDR1 SGDLS and CDR2 YYNGEE. V lost 4 bases and J lost 0, with 11 bases in between. The CDR3 runs 15 residues. The CDR3 nucleotides read TGTGCCAGCAGCCCCGGACAGCTCTCTGGAAACACCATATATTTT. It yields the protein CASSPGQLSGNTIYF. The complete variable domain, with remaining parts taken from reference TRBV9 and TRBJ1-3, reads DSGVTQTPKHLITATGQRVTLRCSPRSGDLSVYWYQQSLDQGLQFLIQYYNGEERAKGNILERFSAQQFPDLHSELNLSSLELGDSALYFCASSPGQLSGNTIYFGEGSWLTVV.

This clone has just a few counts. The chain is built from TRBV5-1 and TRBJ1-2, with D tentatively TRBD1 (6 bases). Germline V gene lookup returns CDR1 SGHRS and CDR2 YFSETQ. With 0 bases removed from V and 3 bases from J, the gap between germline ends came to 15 bases. CDR3 length: 16 amino acids. This CDR3 reads CASSLGSGAGDYGYTF. As DNA, the CDR3 is TGCGCCAGCAGCTTGGGTTCAGGGGCCGGGGACTATGGCTACACCTTC.

The rearrangement joins TRBV19 to TRBJ1-1, with D unclear. CDR3 size: 13 residues. CDR1 is LNHDA, CDR2 SQIVND, per germline (reference sequence). V was pared by 9 bases and J by 1 base, with 12 bases between. The CDR3 is CASRPRGNTEAFF. CDR3 nucleotides: TGTGCCAGCCGCCCCCGGGGGAACACTGAAGCTTTCTTT.

The chain joins TRBV16 to TRBJ1-1; D unclear. Germline V gene sequence: CDR1 KGHSY, CDR2 FQNENV. The CDR3 runs to 14 residues. V dropped 4 bases and J dropped 1 base, with 10 bases sitting between them. The CDR3 coding sequence is TGTGCCAGCAGCCTCCGAGGGCGGAACACTGAAGCTTTCTTT. Its translation is CASSLRGRNTEAFF.

The J gene is TRBJ2-5, the V gene TRBV6-5; 8 nucleotides line up with TRBD1. The CDR3 sequence is 16 residues long. V shed 2 bases, J shed 4 bases, and the junction held 9 bases outside the gene matches. Germline V gene data show CDR1 as MNHEY and CDR2 as SVGAGI. This CDR3 reads CASSYGQGASVETQYF. The CDR3 coding sequence is TGTGCCAGCAGTTACGGCCAGGGGGCGAGCGTAGAGACCCAGTACTTC.

This clone was seen once. The chain carries TRBV5-1 and TRBJ2-2, with a tentative D call TRBD2 (6 bases). The CDR3 is 14 residues long. CDR1 and CDR2 from the germline V gene are SGHRS and YFSETQ. Trimming shortened V by 1 base and J by 4 bases, and 8 bases separated the two germline ends. CDR3 sequence: CASSLTGSTGELFF. Written as DNA, the CDR3 is TGCGCCAGCAGCTTGACCGGGAGCACCGGGGAGCTGTTTTTT. Based on the CDR3 plus reference TRBV5-1 and TRBJ2-2, the full variable domain is KAGVTQTPRYLIKTRGQQVTLSCSPISGHRSVSWYQQTPGQGLQFLFEYFSETQRNKGNFPGRFSGRQFSNSRSEMNVSTLELGDSALYLCASSLTGSTGELFFGEGSRLTVL.

The chain joins TRBV6-5 to TRBJ2-1; 7 nucleotides line up with TRBD2. The CDR3 totals 13 residues. V was clipped by 7 bases and J by 4 bases; unmatched bases: 4. CDR1 is MNHEY, CDR2 SVGAGI, per germline. CDR3 sequence: CASKAGTYNEQFF. The CDR3 nucleotides read TGTGCCAGCAAAGCGGGAACTTACAATGAGCAGTTCTTC.

This rearrangement joins TRBV6-5 to TRBJ1-5; 7 nucleotides align to TRBD1. Germline V gene data show CDR1 as MNHEY and CDR2 as SVGAGI. The J segment lost 5 bases and the V segment lost 6 bases, leaving 7 bases of the junction unmatched. The CDR3 covers 14 residues. CDR3 DNA sequence: TGTGCCAGCAGATCACAGGGGTTACATCAGCCCCAGCATTTT. This sequence encodes CASRSQGLHQPQHF.

The chain combines TRBV5-5 with TRBJ2-2; D call uncertain. V was pared by 3 bases and J by 5 bases, with 17 bases between. Germline V gene lookup returns CDR1 SGHKS and CDR2 YYEKEE (reference sequence). The CDR3 loop spans 16 amino acids. CDR3 loop: CASSSRPLSLTGELFF. CDR3 in DNA: TGTGCCAGCAGCTCCCGCCCCCTGTCATTAACCGGGGAGCTGTTTTTT.

This clone has a single count. V usage is TRBV18 and J usage is TRBJ1-1; the D is unclear. Trimming took 0 bases from V and 4 from J, leaving 18 bases between them. The CDR3 sequence is 17 residues long. From germline, CDR1 is KGHSH and CDR2 LQKENI. The chain's CDR3 is CASSPPGSRPLSTEAFF. The CDR3 nucleotides are TGTGCCAGCTCACCACCGGGCAGCCGACCTTTGAGCACTGAAGCTTTCTTT.

This chain uses TRBV15 with TRBJ1-1, with TRBD1 matching 7 bases. Trimming at V came to 6 bases and at J to 1 base, leaving 11 bases not matched to a gene. The CDR3 sequence is 16 residues long. The germline gives CDR1 LNHNV, CDR2 YYDKDF (reference sequence). CDR3: CATSNGPQGTNTEAFF. Written as DNA, the CDR3 is TGTGCCACCAGTAATGGTCCACAGGGGACGAACACTGAAGCTTTCTTT.

The genes are TRBV5-1 and TRBJ2-5, with TRBD1 matching 8 bases. Germline trimming cut 0 bases from V and 5 bases from J; bases unmatched to any gene: 6. This CDR3 spans 15 amino acids. Per the germline V gene, CDR1 is SGHRS and CDR2 is YFSETQ. The CDR3 bases are TGCGCCAGCAGCTTGGCGGACAGGGATTTGGAGACCCAGTACTTC. This translates into CASSLADRDLETQYF.